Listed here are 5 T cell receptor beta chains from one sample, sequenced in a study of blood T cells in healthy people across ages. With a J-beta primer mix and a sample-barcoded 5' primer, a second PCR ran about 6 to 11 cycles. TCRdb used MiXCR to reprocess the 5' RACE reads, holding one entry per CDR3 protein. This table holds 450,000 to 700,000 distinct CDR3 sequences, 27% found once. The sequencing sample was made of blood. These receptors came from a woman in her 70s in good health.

The CDR3 here is CASSQDFRAGVLSYEQYF. In DNA, the CDR3 is TGCGCCAGCAGCCAAGATTTTAGGGCGGGGGTCCTCTCCTACGAGCAGTACTTC. The chain uses TRBV4-3 and TRBJ2-5, with TRBD2 identical over 7 bases. TRBJ2-7 matches the DNA end more closely, so the J call is doubtful. CDR1 is LGHNA, CDR2 YSLEER, per germline. The CDR3 is 18 residues long.

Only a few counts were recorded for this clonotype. CDR3 bases: TGTGCCAGCAGCGAGGACGGATATTCACCCCTCCACTTT. Its protein product is CASSEDGYSPLHF. This sequence joins TRBV7-9 and TRBJ1-6, with D uncertain. Deletions cut 5 bases from V and 8 bases from J, with 10 bases between. CDR1 SEHNR and CDR2 FQNEAQ come from the germline V gene (reference sequence). The CDR3 contains 13 residues.

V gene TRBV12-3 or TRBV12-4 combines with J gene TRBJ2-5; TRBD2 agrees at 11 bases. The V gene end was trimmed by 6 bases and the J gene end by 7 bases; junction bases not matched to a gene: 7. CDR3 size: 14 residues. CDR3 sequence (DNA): TGTGCCAGCAGGGTAGCGGGGGGGTCCGGGACCCAGTACTTC. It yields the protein CASRVAGGSGTQYF.

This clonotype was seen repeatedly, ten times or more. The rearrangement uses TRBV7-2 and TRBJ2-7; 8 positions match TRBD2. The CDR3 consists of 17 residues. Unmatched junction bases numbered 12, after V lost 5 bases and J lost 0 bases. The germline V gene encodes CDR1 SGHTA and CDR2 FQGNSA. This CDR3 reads CASSRRRRGVSSYEQYF. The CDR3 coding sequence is TGTGCCAGCAGCCGCCGCCGGCGGGGGGTTAGCTCCTACGAGCAGTACTTC.

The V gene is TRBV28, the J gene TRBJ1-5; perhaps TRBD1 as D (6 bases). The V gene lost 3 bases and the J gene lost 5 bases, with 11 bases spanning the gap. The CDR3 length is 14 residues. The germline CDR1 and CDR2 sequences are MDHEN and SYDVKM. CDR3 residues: CASSFEQGYQPQHF. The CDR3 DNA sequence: TGTGCCAGCAGTTTCGAACAGGGTTATCAGCCCCAGCATTTT.